This TCR beta chain was retrieved from a study of blood T cell repertoires in COVID-19. Germline V lookup: CDR1 SGHNT, CDR2 YENEEA. The length of the CDR3 is 12 residues. V lost 3 bases to trimming and J lost 4 bases, with 6 bases between them. Clones were sequenced by immunoSEQ multiplex PCR, and TCRdb holds only the in-frame ones, with some missing. The table has approximately 200,000 clones, around 84% seen once; the top ten hold 18%. Source material: PBMCs or T cells enriched from blood (not recorded which). The chain recombines TRBV11-3 with TRBJ1-1; tentatively, D is TRBD1 (5 bases). This sequence was found in a man aged 40-49 years who had recovered from COVID-19. Here the CDR3 reads CASSFQGTEAFF. In DNA, the CDR3 is TGTGCCAGCAGCTTTCAGGGCACTGAAGCTTTCTTT.